A selection of T cell receptor beta chains follows, all from one sample in a study of T cells after yellow fever vaccination. Each CDR3 protein is one row after TCRdb ran MiXCR on the 5' RACE reads. The table has tens of thousands of distinct CDR3 sequences, around 6.9% seen once. This material consisted of CD8+ T cells sorted from PBMCs, taken 5 days after the first yellow fever vaccination. These TCRs come from a man in his late teens or twenties who received the YFV17D yellow fever vaccine. CDR3s include the opening cysteine and the closing phenylalanine or tryptophan. A D gene is named only where the DNA matches it firmly. Clone size appears in some rows only: once, few, many, or a class for an expanded clone.

D gene,V gene,J gene,clone size,CDR3 protein,CDR3 DNA
-,TRBV7-6,TRBJ2-7,-,CASSLVGDMHEQYF,TGTGCCAGCAGCTTAGTAGGGGACATGCACGAGCAGTACTTC
-,TRBV19,TRBJ2-3,few,CASSIGSDTDTQYF,TGTGCCAGTAGTATAGGGTCAGACACAGATACGCAGTATTTT
-,TRBV5-1,TRBJ2-2,many,CASSLVAGELFF,TGCGCCAGCAGCTTGGTTGCCGGGGAGCTGTTTTTT
TRBD1,TRBV7-3,TRBJ1-1,many,CASSLAPGQRNTEAFF,TGTGCCAGCAGCTTAGCCCCGGGACAGAGAAACACTGAAGCTTTCTTT
-,TRBV19,TRBJ2-1,many,CASSRGGYNEQFF,TGTGCCAGTAGTAGGGGAGGCTACAATGAGCAGTTCTTC
-,TRBV27,TRBJ1-6,-,CASRISNSPLHF,TGTGCCAGCAGGATCAGCAATTCACCCCTCCACTTT
-,TRBV7-9,TRBJ2-2,many,CASSPPLGGLTGELFF,TGTGCCAGCAGCCCACCTTTGGGGGGCCTGACCGGGGAGCTGTTTTTT
TRBD2,TRBV4-3,TRBJ2-5,once,CARTGFQTGGFQETQYF,TGCGCCCGCACGGGGTTTCAAACCGGGGGGTTCCAAGAGACCCAGTACTTC
-,TRBV6-1,TRBJ1-4,few,CASNPRGKRNEKLFF,TGTGCCAGCAACCCCCGGGGGAAGAGAAATGAAAAACTGTTTTTT
TRBD1,TRBV24-1,TRBJ1-2,-,CATSDPRGQGFYGYTF,TGTGCCACCAGTGACCCTCGGGGACAGGGTTTCTATGGCTACACCTTC
-,TRBV12-3/TRBV12-4,TRBJ1-1,many,CACSPGNTEAFF,TGTGCCTGTTCCCCCGGGAACACTGAAGCTTTCTTT
TRBD1,TRBV12-3/TRBV12-4,TRBJ2-2,few,CASSPDRAWNTGELFF,TGTGCCAGCAGTCCAGACAGGGCCTGGAACACCGGGGAGCTGTTTTTT
-,TRBV6-2/TRBV6-3,TRBJ2-7,-,CASSPGLYEQYF,TGTGCCAGCAGCCCGGGGCTATACGAGCAGTACTTC
-,TRBV5-1,TRBJ2-3,-,CASSLVQPDTQYF,TGCGCCAGCAGCTTGGTGCAGCCAGATACGCAGTATTTT
TRBD1,TRBV7-9,TRBJ2-7,many,CASSSGPGTGAYYEQYF,TGTGCCAGCAGCTCGGGTCCCGGGACAGGGGCCTACTACGAGCAGTACTTC
TRBD1,TRBV6-2/TRBV6-3,TRBJ2-3,many,CASSYPGTGISDTQYF,TGTGCCAGCAGTTACCCCGGGACAGGGATATCAGATACGCAGTATTTT
-,TRBV10-3,TRBJ1-1,many,CAGRERHDRVEAFF,TGTGCCGGCCGGGAGCGTCACGATCGAGTTGAAGCTTTCTTT
-,TRBV6-2/TRBV6-3,TRBJ2-7,-,CASSTSTGRSYEQYF,TGTGCCAGCAGCACCTCGACAGGTCGTAGTTACGAGCAGTACTTC
-,TRBV7-9,TRBJ1-2,few,CASSLRPETSYGYTF,TGTGCCAGCAGCTTACGTCCCGAAACCTCCTATGGCTACACCTTC
-,TRBV12-3/TRBV12-4,TRBJ1-3,few,CASSLNTIYF,TGTGCCAGCAGTTTGAACACCATATATTTT
-,TRBV29-1,TRBJ2-2,few,CSGRGGSTGELFF,TGCAGCGGAAGGGGGGGCTCCACCGGGGAGCTGTTTTTT
-,TRBV27,TRBJ2-7,-,CASSSRAQYLQYF,TGTGCCAGCAGTAGTCGGGCCCAATATTTACAGTACTTC
TRBD2,TRBV7-6,TRBJ2-1,few,CASSLKAGGIRLNEQFF,TGTGCCAGCAGCTTAAAAGCGGGGGGGATCCGCCTCAATGAGCAGTTCTTC